The 4 T cell receptor beta chains below come from one sample, sequenced in a study of radiation and T cells in renal cell carcinoma. The time point is: baseline pretreatment blood. The treatment denotes: 15 Gy SBRT to primary tumor, nephrectomy 4 weeks later. TCRdb's table, derived via immunoSEQ multiplex PCR, lists solely in-frame clones and lacks some. The sample consists of roughly 150,000 clones, 88% of them appearing once. The source material was blood, sampled from a patient whose treatment included radiotherapy and nephrectomy. All receptors come from a woman in her 70s with renal cell carcinoma.

The J gene is TRBJ2-1, the V gene TRBV4-3, with TRBD2 identical over 11 bases. Germline CDR1 reads LGHNA; CDR2 reads YSLEER. The J segment lost 0 bases and the V segment lost 1 base, leaving 14 bases of the junction unmatched. The CDR3 is 21 residues long. The CDR3 here is CASSQATRLAGPRSSYNEQFF. The DNA for the CDR3 is TGCGCCAGCAGCCAAGCTACCCGACTAGCGGGGCCCCGAAGCTCCTACAATGAGCAGTTCTTC.

This chain links TRBV5-1 with TRBJ2-3; 13 bases fit TRBD2. The CDR3 covers 16 residues. Germline-derived CDR1 and CDR2 are SGHRS and YFSETQ. V lost 4 bases, J lost 6 bases, and 8 bases stayed unmatched. The CDR3 DNA sequence: TGCGCCAGCAGCCTGACGGGACTAGCGGGGAGGGATACGCAGTATTTT. It specifies CASSLTGLAGRDTQYF. Supplemented by reference TRBV5-1 and TRBJ2-3, the full variable domain reads KAGVTQTPRYLIKTRGQQVTLSCSPISGHRSVSWYQQTPGQGLQFLFEYFSETQRNKGNFPGRFSGRQFSNSRSEMNVSTLELGDSALYLCASSLTGLAGRDTQYFGPGTRLTVL.

This chain connects TRBV27 to TRBJ2-1, with TRBD1 identical over 9 bases. Trimming at V came to 5 bases and at J to 4 bases, leaving 3 bases not matched to a gene. This CDR3 is 14 amino acids long. Germline V CDR1 and CDR2: MNHEY, SMNVEV (reference sequence). CDR3 region: CASSPGQGYNEQFF. The DNA for the CDR3 is TGTGCCAGCAGTCCGGGACAGGGTTACAATGAGCAGTTCTTC.

The chain couples TRBV7-6 to TRBJ1-3, with D unclear. The V gene lost 4 bases and the J gene lost 2 bases, with 6 bases spanning the gap. Germline CDR1 SGHVS, CDR2 FNYEAQ. The CDR3 loop spans 13 amino acids. CDR3 region: CASSWAPGNTIYF. Here the CDR3 DNA reads TGTGCCAGCAGCTGGGCCCCTGGAAACACCATATATTTT.